One and the same sample provided the 22 T cell receptor beta chains below, sequenced in a study of cytomegalovirus exposure and HLA in healthy donors. Assay: immunoSEQ multiplex PCR; the TCRdb copy retains only in-frame clones and omits some. The table shows 200,000 to 250,000 clones, with about 90% occurring only once. Source material: PBMCs. The receptors were sampled from a man aged 18 to 30 in good health and CMV-seropositive.

This clone has only a few counts. J is TRBJ2-2 and V is TRBV5-4, with a tentative D call TRBD1 (5 bases). This CDR3 contains 14 residues. V was cut by 4 bases and J by 1 base, with 8 bases left in between. Germline V gene lookup returns CDR1 SGHNT and CDR2 YYREEE (reference sequence). The CDR3: CASSVTGNTGELFF. For the CDR3, the DNA is TGTGCCAGCAGCGTAACAGGGAACACCGGGGAGCTGTTTTTT.

This chain connects TRBV5-4 to TRBJ2-7; 8 bases agree with TRBD2. Per the germline V gene, CDR1 is SGHNT and CDR2 is YYREEE (reference sequence). The CDR3 sequence is 13 residues long. V was clipped by 2 bases and J by 7 bases; unmatched bases: 5. The DNA for the CDR3 is TGTGCCAGCAGCTTAGGACTAGCAACTGAGCAGTACTTC. Translating gives CASSLGLATEQYF.

The chain uses TRBV7-9 and TRBJ2-7, with D hard to call. V was trimmed by 1 base and J by 7 bases, leaving 11 bases between them. The germline V gene has CDR1 SEHNR and CDR2 FQNEAQ (reference sequence). This CDR3 is built from 13 residues. The CDR3 DNA sequence: TGTGCCAGCAGCTTAGACGGTCAGAGGGAGCAGTACTTC. Translated, it gives CASSLDGQREQYF.

J is TRBJ2-3 and V is TRBV10-2; the match to TRBD2 covers 8 bases. The ends lost 2 bases at V and 1 base at J; junction bases unmatched: 2. CDR1 and CDR2 (germline): WSHSY, SAAADI. CDR3 length: 15 residues. The chain's CDR3 is CASSETTSGTDTQYF. DNA of the CDR3: TGCGCCAGCAGTGAGACGACTAGCGGCACAGATACGCAGTATTTT.

The V and J genes are TRBV28 and TRBJ2-1; 7 positions match TRBD1. V trimming: 3 bases; J trimming: 9 bases; junction bases outside the gene matches: 11. The CDR3 runs to 15 residues. Germline CDR1 reads MDHEN; CDR2 reads SYDVKM. The CDR3 region is CASSFHLDREFEQFF. CDR3 nucleotides: TGTGCCAGCAGTTTCCACCTCGACAGGGAATTTGAGCAGTTCTTC.

A single count supports this clone. The CDR3 coding sequence is TGTGCCACCAGCAGAAAGGGAAGAGGGGAGACCCAGTACTTC. The encoded protein is CATSRKGRGETQYF. This chain connects TRBV15 to TRBJ2-5; perhaps TRBD2 as D (5 bases). The CDR3 spans 14 residues. Trimming took 2 bases from V and 5 from J, leaving 12 bases between them. Germline V gives CDR1 LNHNV, CDR2 YYDKDF (reference sequence).

The chain joins TRBV27 to TRBJ2-1, with D perhaps matching TRBD1 (6 bases). This CDR3 is built from 17 residues. The V end lost 6 bases, the J end lost 0 bases, and 18 bases lay between the germline ends. In germline, CDR1 is MNHEY, CDR2 SMNVEV (reference sequence). The CDR3 here is CASRGKGQRFSYNEQFF. For the CDR3, the DNA is TGTGCCAGCAGGGGTAAAGGACAGAGATTCTCCTACAATGAGCAGTTCTTC.

V is TRBV7-7 and J is TRBJ1-1, with D perhaps matching TRBD1 (5 bases). Germline CDR1 is SSHAT and CDR2 is FNYEAQ (reference sequence). This CDR3 has 14 amino acids. V was pared by 5 bases and J by 5 bases, with 15 bases between. The CDR3 is CASSPSGQWTEAFF. In nucleotides, the CDR3 is TGTGCCAGCAGCCCGTCGGGGCAGTGGACTGAAGCTTTCTTT.

The chain recombines TRBV6-1 with TRBJ2-3; 9 positions match TRBD2. This CDR3 region has 15 residues. Germline trimming cut 3 bases from V and 4 bases from J; bases unmatched to any gene: 5. Germline-derived CDR1 and CDR2 are MNHNS and SASEGT. The CDR3 is CASSEREGWADTQYF. The CDR3 DNA follows: TGTGCCAGCAGTGAGCGGGAGGGCTGGGCAGATACGCAGTATTTT.

The table lists this clone with a count of one. This chain connects TRBV4-1 to TRBJ2-5, with 8 bases aligning to TRBD1. Looked up from germline, CDR1 is MGHRA and CDR2 is YSYEKL. The CDR3 spans 15 residues. The V and J ends lost 6 bases and 4 bases, in that order; junction bases with no gene match: 10. The CDR3 reads CASSQLDREVETQYF. Here the CDR3 DNA reads TGCGCCAGCAGTCAGTTGGACAGGGAAGTAGAGACCCAGTACTTC.

This clone was detected only once. The chain employs TRBV30 and TRBJ1-1, with 8 bases that match TRBD1. J was trimmed by 5 bases and V by 0 bases; bases with no gene match: 8. The CDR3 sequence is 15 residues long. Germline CDR1 is GTSNPN and CDR2 is SVGIG (reference sequence). CDR3 sequence (DNA): TGTGCCTGGAGTGTCCCCAGACAGGGGAGGACTGAAGCTTTCTTT. As protein: CAWSVPRQGRTEAFF.

This clone was observed a handful of times. V gene TRBV14 combines with J gene TRBJ1-2; D unclear. CDR3 length: 13 amino acids. Germline loops: CDR1 SGHDN, CDR2 FVKESK. Trimming cost V 2 bases and J 3 bases, with 7 bases left between them. CDR3: CASSQNPDYGYTF. DNA for the CDR3: TGTGCCAGCAGCCAAAACCCCGACTATGGCTACACCTTC. Supplemented by reference TRBV14 and TRBJ1-2, the full variable domain reads EAGVTQFPSHSVIEKGQTVTLRCDPISGHDNLYWYRRVMGKEIKFLLHFVKESKQDESGMPNNRFLAERTGGTYSTLKVQPAELEDSGVYFCASSQNPDYGYTFGSGTRLTVV.

As concerns this clone: A read error may account for a junction end that differs from germline. V is TRBV27 and J is TRBJ2-1; D call uncertain. Per germline, CDR1 MNHEY and CDR2 SMNVEV (reference sequence). The CDR3 contains 11 residues. The CDR3 DNA sequence: TGTGCCAGCAGCTACTACAATAAGCAGTTCTTC. Amino acid sequence: CASSYYNKQFF.

In DNA form, the CDR3 reads TGTGCCAGCAGCACCGGGGTTCTGGAGACCCAGTACTTC. Its translation is CASSTGVLETQYF. This chain links TRBV11-3 with TRBJ2-5, with a weak D call TRBD2 (5 bases). Trimming stripped 5 bases from V and 5 bases from J, with 12 bases between. This CDR3 region has 13 residues. Germline loops: CDR1 SGHNT, CDR2 YENEEA.

This chain connects TRBV18 to TRBJ2-3, with 7 bases lining up with TRBD1. The CDR3 is 13 amino acids. V gave up 3 bases and J gave up 6 bases; unmatched junction bases: 3. CDR1 is KGHSH and CDR2 is LQKENI in the germline V gene. The CDR3, as DNA: TGTGCCAGCTCACCCAGGGGGTCGGATACGCAGTATTTT. Its protein product is CASSPRGSDTQYF. The full variable domain, with the rest looked up from reference TRBV18 and TRBJ2-3, is NAGVMQNPRHLVRRRGQEARLRCSPMKGHSHVYWYRQLPEEGLKFMVYLQKENIIDESGMPKERFSAEFPKEGPSILRIQQVVRGDSAAYFCASSPRGSDTQYFGPGTRLTVL.

The chain couples TRBV5-4 to TRBJ2-2; no firm D call. The CDR3 loop spans 15 amino acids. The V end was cut by 2 bases, the J end by 2 bases, with 10 bases between. Germline V gives CDR1 SGHNT, CDR2 YYREEE (reference sequence). CDR3 sequence: CASSFDPLNTGELFF. CDR3 bases: TGTGCCAGCAGCTTCGATCCCCTAAACACCGGGGAGCTGTTTTTT.

This rearrangement joins TRBV18 to TRBJ2-1, with D perhaps TRBD2 (6 bases). This CDR3 has 14 amino acids. The V gene's germline CDR1 is KGHSH and CDR2 LQKENI. The V end was cut by 3 bases, the J end by 8 bases, with 14 bases between. The CDR3 DNA reads as TGTGCCAGCTCACCTCAGGGAGGCCCCGATGAGCAGTTCTTC. It is translated as CASSPQGGPDEQFF.

The chain is built from TRBV27 and TRBJ1-2; 7 bases map to TRBD1. CDR1 is MNHEY, CDR2 SMNVEV, per germline (reference sequence). The CDR3 length is 17 residues. Trimming at V came to 1 base and at J to 1 base, leaving 9 bases not matched to a gene. The CDR3 loop is CASSLFPQGKNNYGYTF. The CDR3 nucleotides read TGTGCCAGCAGTTTATTCCCACAGGGGAAGAATAACTATGGCTACACCTTC.

The rearrangement joins TRBV5-1 to TRBJ1-4; maybe TRBD1 (5 bases). The V gene's germline CDR1 is SGHRS and CDR2 YFSETQ. This CDR3 spans 18 amino acids. Trimming removed 4 bases at V and 0 bases at J, with 19 bases between. In DNA, the CDR3 is TGCGCCAGCAGCCTAAAACTCAGGGAATATGCAACTAATGAAAAACTGTTTTTT. Its translation: CASSLKLREYATNEKLFF.

The DNA of the CDR3 is TGTGCCAGCAGTTACTCGGGGACAGCCTATGTCTACGAGCAGTACTTC. Protein sequence: CASSYSGTAYVYEQYF. This sequence joins TRBV6-5 and TRBJ2-7, with TRBD1 matching over 7 bases. Germline-derived CDR1 and CDR2 are MNHEY and SVGAGI. J was trimmed by 3 bases and V by 0 bases; bases with no gene match: 8. This CDR3 region has 16 residues.

This rearrangement joins TRBV19 to TRBJ2-5, with 9 positions matching TRBD2. The CDR3 totals 15 residues. J gave up 5 bases and V 4 bases, and 8 bases lay outside the gene matches. CDR1 and CDR2 (germline): LNHDA, SQIVND (reference sequence). CDR3 in amino acids: CASSTAGGPYETQYF. Here the CDR3 DNA reads TGTGCCAGTAGTACGGCGGGAGGGCCTTATGAGACCCAGTACTTC.

Only a few counts were recorded for this clone. This sequence joins TRBV5-6 and TRBJ1-2; 8 bases fit TRBD1. The CDR3 runs to 14 residues. V gave up 5 bases and J gave up 6 bases; unmatched junction bases: 9. Germline V gene sequence: CDR1 SGHDT, CDR2 YYEEEE. CDR3 residues: CASRDRATRDGYTF. The CDR3 DNA reads as TGTGCCAGCAGGGACAGGGCTACCCGGGATGGCTACACCTTC.